Presented here are 30 T cell receptor beta chains from one specimen sequenced in a study of regulatory T cells in long-lasting Graves disease (dated by TCRdb to the early 2020s). Library method: multiplex PCR. For sequencing, an Illumina HiSeq 4000 was employed. To build TCR beta libraries, CDR3 regions were amplified by Arm-PCR using iRepertoire HTBI primers. Clones were called with MiXCR by TCRdb after fastp trimmed the public reads at Q25, and only in-frame beta chains were retained. Each record represents a unique CDR3 protein, reported with the most common genes and DNA among its rows. The sample records 520,000 or so distinct CDR3 sequences, 12% of which are singletons. Together, the top ten hold about 8.3% of the sample. According to the study, the label for this sample's time point signals: newly diagnosed GD, antithyroid drugs for less than 3 months. For both TCR sequencing and RNA sequencing, RNA was extracted from PBMCs using TRIzol.

The same data also went into a second study, on T cells in Graves' hyperthyroidism and ophthalmopathy.

The sample consisted of peripheral blood mononuclear cells (PBMCs), taken at new diagnosis, from a patient treated with antithyroid drugs. The origin of the receptors is a woman in her 30s with Graves disease. Donor details come from another sample of the same person, matched by shared clones.

This clonotype was counted many times. The chain couples TRBV7-9 to TRBJ2-1; D is possibly TRBD1 (5 bases). Germline-derived CDR1 and CDR2 are SEHNR and FQNEAQ (reference sequence). V was cut by 3 bases and J by 7 bases, with 7 bases left in between. The CDR3 length is 12 residues. CDR3 nucleotides: TGTGCCAGCAGCTTTAGGGGTAATGAGCAGTTCTTC. The encoded protein is CASSFRGNEQFF.

This clonotype showed up many times. This chain links TRBV11-2 with TRBJ2-2; TRBD2 aligns across 13 bases. CDR1 and CDR2 (germline): SGHAT, FQNNGV. J lost 7 bases, V lost 3 bases, and 8 bases had no gene match. The CDR3 runs 17 residues. In DNA form, the CDR3 reads TGTGCCAGCAGCTTCAGAACTAGCGGGAGGGCCCACGGGGAGCTGTTTTTT. Protein sequence: CASSFRTSGRAHGELFF.

In its sample, this clonotype was seen many times. This chain uses TRBV6-1 with TRBJ1-2; 9 bases map to TRBD1. The CDR3 spans 15 residues. Germline V gives CDR1 MNHNS, CDR2 SASEGT. With 5 bases clipped from V and 6 bases from J, the junction kept 10 bases outside the gene matches. CDR3 amino acids: CASSTYYGTGHGYTF. Here the CDR3 DNA reads TGTGCCAGCAGTACCTACTATGGGACAGGGCATGGCTACACCTTC.

This clonotype was observed many times. The chain links TRBV30 to TRBJ2-1; the match to TRBD2 covers 13 bases. V lost 8 bases and J lost 6; bases outside the gene matches: 7. There are 14 residues in the CDR3. Germline CDR1 and CDR2: GTSNPN and SVGIG (reference sequence). DNA of the CDR3: TGTGCCCGCGGGACTAGCGGGACCTTCAATGAGCAGTTCTTC. Its protein is CARGTSGTFNEQFF.

This rearrangement joins TRBV19 to TRBJ1-5; TRBD1 matches 8 bases. The J segment lost 5 bases and the V segment lost 9 bases, leaving 9 bases of the junction unmatched. This CDR3 has 14 amino acids. Germline V lookup: CDR1 LNHDA, CDR2 SQIVND (reference sequence). The CDR3 nucleotides read TGTGCCAGCCAAAAGACAGGGGTCTATCAGCCCCAGCATTTT. It yields the protein CASQKTGVYQPQHF.

This clonotype was seen a few times. The chain carries TRBV11-3 and TRBJ2-3; D tentatively fits TRBD1 or TRBD2 (6 bases each). The V gene's germline CDR1 is SGHNT and CDR2 YENEEA. CDR3 length: 16 residues. V was cut by 5 bases and J by 0 bases, with 15 bases left in between. The CDR3 sequence: CASSPLLGGSTDTQYF. The CDR3 coding sequence is TGTGCCAGCAGCCCACTCCTCGGGGGCAGCACAGATACGCAGTATTTT.

This clonotype occurred many times. This chain joins TRBV30 and TRBJ1-2; D is uncertain. CDR1 and CDR2 from the germline V gene are GTSNPN and SVGIG (reference sequence). This CDR3 region has 12 residues. V lost 5 bases and J lost 2, with 9 bases in between. The CDR3 DNA follows: TGTGCCTGGTCGGGAGTGAACTATGGCTACACCTTC. Protein sequence: CAWSGVNYGYTF.

This clonotype was found many times. A read error is possible here, since a much larger clone lies one base away. The V call is TRBV11-1, the J call TRBJ2-7, with D perhaps TRBD1 (6 bases). Germline-derived CDR1 and CDR2 are SGHAT and FQDESV (reference sequence). The CDR3 has 13 residues. V lost 2 bases and J lost 7, with 12 bases in between. The CDR3 reads CASSLMVGTEQYF. CDR3 bases: TGTGCCAGCAGCTTAATGGTCGGGACAGAGCAGTACTTC.

This clonotype was detected only a few times. A much larger clone is a single base away; this may be a read error. The V gene is TRBV29-1, the J gene TRBJ2-2, with a weak D call TRBD1 (7 bases). Germline V gene data show CDR1 as SQVTM and CDR2 as ANQGSEA. The CDR3 runs 15 residues. The V gene lost 4 bases and the J gene lost 3 bases, with 15 bases spanning the gap. The CDR3, as DNA: TGCAGCGTTGGAAAGGAGGGGGCGGACACCGGGGAGCTGTTTTTT. The encoded protein is CSVGKEGADTGELFF.

This clonotype has ten or more counts. The V and J genes are TRBV28 and TRBJ2-6, with D tentatively TRBD2 (5 bases). The CDR3 sequence is 13 residues long. Trimming removed 7 bases at V and 4 bases at J, with 8 bases between. The germline V gene has CDR1 MDHEN and CDR2 SYDVKM. Written as DNA, the CDR3 is TGTGCCAGCAAACTAGGGGGGGCCAACGTCCTGACTTTC. As protein: CASKLGGANVLTF.

This clonotype showed up many times. The J gene is TRBJ1-4, the V gene TRBV6-1; TRBD1 aligns across 9 bases. The CDR3 is 15 amino acids. Losses at the gene ends were 5 bases for V and 6 bases for J; bases not matched to a gene: 7. CDR1 MNHNS and CDR2 SASEGT come from the germline V gene. The CDR3 loop is CASSPSGTGYEKLFF. DNA of the CDR3: TGTGCCAGCAGTCCCTCCGGGACAGGGTATGAAAAACTGTTTTTT.

This clonotype was observed at least ten times. The rearrangement uses TRBV7-9 and TRBJ1-2; TRBD1 aligns across 7 bases. The CDR3 sequence is 15 residues long. Trimming cost V 3 bases and J 4 bases; bases outside gene matches: 8. Germline loops: CDR1 SEHNR, CDR2 FQNEAQ (reference sequence). Here the CDR3 reads CASSFGQENPYGYTF. The DNA for the CDR3 is TGTGCCAGCAGCTTCGGACAGGAGAACCCCTATGGCTACACCTTC.

This clonotype has a count of ten or more. The genes are TRBV15 and TRBJ2-4; 12 bases map to TRBD2. Germline lookup yields CDR1 LNHNV and CDR2 YYDKDF (reference sequence). The length of the CDR3 is 21 residues. The J segment lost 0 bases and the V segment lost 0 bases, leaving 12 bases of the junction unmatched. The CDR3 DNA follows: TGTGCCACCAGCAGAGAGTCGAGACTAGCGGGAGTAGGGTTAGCCAAAAACATTCAGTACTTC. Translation gives CATSRESRLAGVGLAKNIQYF.

This clonotype showed up just a few times. The V gene is TRBV20-1, the J gene TRBJ2-2; possibly TRBD1 for D (7 bases). Germline V gene sequence: CDR1 DFQATT, CDR2 SNEGSKA (reference sequence). V dropped 3 bases and J dropped 7 bases, with 15 bases sitting between them. The CDR3 totals 14 residues. The CDR3 DNA follows: TGCAGTGCTAGCGCAGGGGGGCGCGGCGGGGAGCTGTTTTTT. Protein: CSASAGGRGGELFF.

Many counts were recorded for this clonotype. The chain carries TRBV27 and TRBJ2-7; TRBD2 agrees at 11 bases. CDR1 is MNHEY, CDR2 SMNVEV, per germline (reference sequence). V gave up 6 bases and J gave up 3 bases; unmatched junction bases: 1. CDR3 length: 13 amino acids. CDR3 sequence: CASRLAGDYEQYF. The CDR3 DNA follows: TGTGCCAGCAGACTAGCGGGGGACTACGAGCAGTACTTC.

This clonotype was counted between two and nine times. CDR3 coding DNA: TGTGCCACCAGTGATTTGGATTCCCCAGGCCGGGGGGCTGAGCAGTTCTTC. Translation: CATSDLDSPGRGAEQFF. The chain joins TRBV24-1 to TRBJ2-1; a weak D match, TRBD2 (7 bases). The CDR3 spans 17 residues. The V and J ends lost 0 bases and 9 bases respectively, with 20 bases between them. From germline, CDR1 is KGHDR and CDR2 SFDVKD.

V usage is TRBV10-2 and J usage is TRBJ2-1, with D possibly matching TRBD2 (6 bases). The V end was cut by 6 bases, the J end by 8 bases, with 11 bases between. The CDR3 loop spans 12 amino acids. From germline, CDR1 is WSHSY and CDR2 SAAADI. CDR3 loop: CASSGLAYEQFF. CDR3 DNA sequence: TGCGCCAGCAGCGGGCTAGCGTATGAGCAGTTCTTC.

This clonotype was observed a handful of times. The gene calls are TRBV7-2 and TRBJ2-5; 10 bases are a match to TRBD1. Germline CDR1 is SGHTA and CDR2 is FQGNSA. With V trimmed by 4 bases and J by 2 bases, 4 bases remained unmatched. The CDR3 is made up of 15 amino acids. CDR3 region: CASSWGQGLQETQYF. As DNA, the CDR3 is TGTGCCAGCAGCTGGGGACAGGGGCTACAAGAGACCCAGTACTTC. Full variable domain (outside the CDR3, taken from reference TRBV7-2 and TRBJ2-5): GAGVSQSPSNKVTEKGKDVELRCDPISGHTALYWYRQSLGQGLEFLIYFQGNSAPDKSGLPSDRFSAERTGGSVSTLTIQRTQQEDSAVYLCASSWGQGLQETQYFGPGTRLLVL.

Details on this clonotype: A far larger clone is a single base away, which makes a read error likely. The chain has TRBV30 and TRBJ2-4; D is perhaps TRBD1 or TRBD2 (5 bases each). The CDR3 extends over 14 amino acids. Germline V gene lookup returns CDR1 GTSNPN and CDR2 SVGIG (reference sequence). CDR3 sequence: CAWSVKTRGHEQLF. The CDR3 nucleotides read TGTGCCTGGAGTGTAAAGACTCGGGGCCATGAGCAGCTCTTC. The whole variable domain, remainder taken from reference TRBV30 and TRBJ2-4, is SQTIHQWPATLVQPVGSPLSLECTVEGTSNPNLYWYRQAAGRGLQLLFYSVGIGQISSEVPQNLSASRPQDRQFILSSKKLLLSDSGFYLCAWSVKTRGHEQLFGAGTRLSVL.

This clonotype was observed many times. V usage is TRBV29-1 and J usage is TRBJ2-1; 7 bases align to TRBD1. V was clipped by 6 bases and J by 2 bases; unmatched bases: 10. The length of the CDR3 is 15 residues. CDR1 is SQVTM, CDR2 ANQGSEA, per germline. The CDR3 coding sequence is TGCAGCGTCCCCCAGACAGGGAAACCCTACAATGAGCAGTTCTTC. It codes for CSVPQTGKPYNEQFF.

In this sample, this clonotype turned up many times. The genes are TRBV27 and TRBJ2-7; D not certain. CDR1 is MNHEY, CDR2 SMNVEV, per germline (reference sequence). Trimming took off 3 bases at V and 4 bases at J, with 10 bases between the two ends. The CDR3 covers 13 residues. The CDR3 loop reads CASSFNIGYEQYF. In DNA form, the CDR3 reads TGTGCCAGCAGTTTTAACATCGGATACGAGCAGTACTTC.

There are many counts of this clonotype. The rearrangement links TRBV2 to TRBJ2-3; no firm D call. The CDR3 runs to 17 residues. Germline-derived CDR1 and CDR2 are SNHLY and FYNNEI. V was shortened by 6 bases and J by 4 bases, with 23 bases between the two germline ends. CDR3 region: CASRASSGFEAPDTQYF. CDR3 in DNA: TGTGCCAGCAGAGCTTCCTCCGGTTTCGAGGCGCCAGATACGCAGTATTTT.

The V call is TRBV7-9, the J call TRBJ1-1; the D gene is possibly TRBD1 (5 bases). The CDR3 spans 15 residues. Between the trimmed V and J ends, which lost 5 bases and 4 bases, there was a span of 17 bases. Germline V lookup: CDR1 SEHNR, CDR2 FQNEAQ (reference sequence). CDR3 coding DNA: TGTGCCAGCAGCCGCGGAGACGCTGGGGGCACTGAAGCTTTCTTT. The encoded protein is CASSRGDAGGTEAFF.

This clonotype occurred many times. CDR3 sequence: CASSYPQGAQETQYF. The DNA for the CDR3 is TGTGCCAGCAGTTACCCACAGGGGGCTCAAGAGACCCAGTACTTC. The chain links TRBV6-5 to TRBJ2-5; 9 positions agree with TRBD1. The CDR3 contains 15 residues. The J segment lost 2 bases and the V segment lost 2 bases, leaving 3 bases of the junction unmatched. Looked up from germline, CDR1 is MNHEY and CDR2 is SVGAGI.

This clonotype was counted between two and nine times. The genes are TRBV7-2 and TRBJ2-5, with 7 bases aligning to TRBD2. With 1 base clipped from V and 5 bases from J, the junction kept 10 bases outside the gene matches. This CDR3 is 16 amino acids long. Germline assignment: CDR1 SGHTA and CDR2 FQGNSA. CDR3 protein: CASSLEREGGWETQYF. CDR3 bases: TGTGCCAGCAGCTTAGAACGCGAGGGAGGGTGGGAGACCCAGTACTTC. Variable domain in full (rest from reference TRBV7-2 and TRBJ2-5): GAGVSQSPSNKVTEKGKDVELRCDPISGHTALYWYRQSLGQGLEFLIYFQGNSAPDKSGLPSDRFSAERTGGSVSTLTIQRTQQEDSAVYLCASSLEREGGWETQYFGPGTRLLVL.

This clonotype was observed many times. Here the CDR3 DNA reads TGTGCCAGCAGCTTAGGACACCAGTACTTC. Translation gives CASSLGHQYF. The chain links TRBV13 to TRBJ2-5, with D hard to call. The CDR3 is made up of 10 amino acids. Trimming took 0 bases from V and 10 from J, leaving 3 bases between them. Germline CDR1 is PRHDT and CDR2 is FYEKMQ (reference sequence).

This chain links TRBV30 with TRBJ1-6; 9 bases align to TRBD1. The CDR3 consists of 16 residues. Germline CDR1 is GTSNPN and CDR2 is SVGIG (reference sequence). The V segment lost 3 bases and the J segment 6 bases; nucleotides outside the gene matches: 9. The CDR3 DNA reads TGTGCCTGGAGGTCTCCTCGACAGGGGGGTAATTCACCCCTCCACTTT. Translation: CAWRSPRQGGNSPLHF. Looking up the rest from reference TRBV30 and TRBJ1-6 gives the full variable domain: SQTIHQWPATLVQPVGSPLSLECTVEGTSNPNLYWYRQAAGRGLQLLFYSVGIGQISSEVPQNLSASRPQDRQFILSSKKLLLSDSGFYLCAWRSPRQGGNSPLHFGNGTRLTVT.

The chain couples TRBV6-1 to TRBJ2-2; tentative D call: TRBD2 (6 bases). Germline V gene data show CDR1 as MNHNS and CDR2 as SASEGT. Trimming cost V 7 bases and J 2 bases, with 11 bases left between them. The CDR3 spans 14 residues. The CDR3 protein is CASTMGGNTGELFF. As DNA, the CDR3 is TGTGCCAGCACCATGGGGGGAAACACCGGGGAGCTGTTTTTT.

This clonotype was counted at least ten times. The gene calls are TRBV6-2 or TRBV6-3 and TRBJ2-1, with 8 bases aligning to TRBD2. From germline, CDR1 is MNHEY and CDR2 SVGEGT. Trimming at V came to 5 bases and at J to 5 bases, leaving 8 bases not matched to a gene. CDR3 length: 15 residues. This CDR3 is CASSRTSGLNNEQFF. DNA of the CDR3: TGTGCCAGCAGTCGAACTAGCGGCCTAAACAATGAGCAGTTCTTC.

This clonotype was counted between two and nine times. The chain uses TRBV4-3 and TRBJ1-2; TRBD1 matches 8 bases. Germline values: CDR1 LGHNA, CDR2 YSLEER. The CDR3 runs to 13 residues. V lost 3 bases to trimming and J lost 8 bases; unmatched junction nucleotides: 5. In nucleotides, the CDR3 is TGCGCCAGCAGCCAGTCGACAGGGGTCGGCTACACCTTC. Translated: CASSQSTGVGYTF.